This T cell receptor beta chain is drawn from a study of PD-L1 blockade in urothelial cancer. Study summary: As for prior chemotherapy regimens, patients had received 0 to 3. Samples of blood were analyzed 3 weeks (second dose) and 6 weeks after treatment start.

PCRs each included synthetic TCR analog templates spiked in. Clones were read by immunoSEQ multiplex PCR, and TCRdb kept only the in-frame ones, dropping some. The table includes tens of thousands of clones, roughly 90% detected once. Between 1 and 8 samples, pretreatment and on-treatment, were given by each patient. This clone showed up just once. This sequence was found in an older woman with urothelial cancer. This sample comprised PBMCs, obtained around atezolizumab (anti-PD-L1) treatment.

The CDR3 is CASSINSLEKLFF. CDR3 bases: TGTGCCAGTAGTATAAACAGTCTTGAAAAACTGTTTTTT. This chain joins TRBV19 and TRBJ1-4; no clear D gene. Deletions cut 2 bases from V and 7 bases from J, with 8 bases between. The CDR3 loop spans 13 amino acids. The germline V gene encodes CDR1 LNHDA and CDR2 SQIVND (reference sequence).